This T cell receptor (beta chain) was profiled in a study of T-cell memory formation after mild COVID-19. V lost 1 base to trimming and J lost 7 bases, with 11 bases between them. The CDR3 extends over 14 amino acids. Germline V lookup: CDR1 KGHSH, CDR2 LQKENI. TCRdb processed the 5' RACE reads anew with MiXCR; each CDR3 protein has one entry. This table holds around 340,000 distinct CDR3 sequences, approximately 15% found once. This clonotype showed up just a few times. Sample: PBMCs or a T cell subset sorted from them (not recorded which). The TCR comes from a man younger than 35 who had mild COVID-19 (a few samples of this study predate the infection). Cell type and time point are not known. V is TRBV18 and J is TRBJ1-5; no clear D gene. CDR3 nucleotides: TGTGCCAGCTCACCACAGGGTATGGGCCAGCCCCAGCATTTT. Its protein is CASSPQGMGQPQHF.